The sequence of this T cell receptor (beta chain) was determined in a study of T cells in Graves' hyperthyroidism and ophthalmopathy. Study-wide context: Peripheral blood was collected at initial diagnosis, before any treatment.

Ophthalmopathy patients had Clinical Activity Score at least 3, NOSPECS grade at least 4, duration under 3 months. The PBMCs had their origin in approximately 10 ml of fresh peripheral blood. The TCR beta CDR3 regions underwent amplification using RNA transcripts as the source. RT-PCR in the first round (using the HTBI primer set) targeted the TCR CDR3. One entry per CDR3 protein results from TCRdb running MiXCR on the multiplex PCR reads. The sample carries about 270,000 distinct CDR3 sequences, 24% recorded once. Study-level findings and limits: Model-based prediction identified ophthalmopathy a median 6.5 months prior to its onset.

V lost 0 bases and J lost 3; bases outside the gene matches: 6. Germline-derived CDR1 and CDR2 are SGHKS and YYEKEE (reference sequence). This CDR3 has 15 residues. This clonotype has ten or more counts. Its antigen remains unknown. V is TRBV5-5 and J is TRBJ2-7; 7 bases are shared with TRBD1. The clonotype originates from a woman aged 40-49 years with Graves' ophthalmopathy. What was sequenced was blood. The DNA of the CDR3 is TGTGCCAGCAGCTTGGCGGCAGGGGGTCTCTACGAGCAGTACTTC. Protein: CASSLAAGGLYEQYF.